This TCR beta chain was identified during a study of blood T cell repertoires in COVID-19. For the study at large: Both acute and convalescent COVID-19 samples were obtained from the United States, Italy and Spain. PBMCs, B-cell-depleted T cells, or T cells provided the cDNA or gDNA that made up the material.

The CDR3 is made up of 13 amino acids. Per the germline V gene, CDR1 is SNHLY and CDR2 is FYNNEI. Trimming cost V 8 bases and J 2 bases, with 10 bases left between them. Original methodology: Counts of nucleated cells, estimated from reference gene primer amplification, were obtained. Data came from immunoSEQ multiplex PCR; TCRdb stores just in-frame clones and leaves some out. For V, J and clone size, that table is used; D and trimming come from the DNA. The data hold 5,700 or so clones, with about 90% observed a single time. This sequence was found in a human donor in a cohort sampled during active COVID-19. Sample: peripheral blood. The genes are TRBV2 and TRBJ1-3; D ambiguous. The CDR3 loop reads CASAGVAGNTIYF. CDR3 DNA sequence: TGTGCCAGCGCCGGGGTAGCTGGAAACACCATATATTTT.